This T cell receptor beta chain was captured in a study of shared clonotypes between healthy human individuals. Broader study findings: In a handful of donors, about 5% of naive CD4 clonotypes appeared in common.

Comments on this clone: Its antigen is unknown.

This CDR3 region has 18 residues. J gave up 0 bases and V 3 bases, and 9 bases lay outside the gene matches. The germline CDR1 and CDR2 sequences are SNHLY and FYNNEI. The assay was immunoSEQ multiplex PCR, and TCRdb's table has in-frame clones only and misses some. The repertoire holds 2,500,000 or so clones, just under 95% seen once, with 0.37% in the top ten. Sequenced material: naive CD4+ T cells from PBMCs. As to subset: CD45RA+ positively selected. The receptor's source is a man between 18 and 35 years old in good health. Some clones in this sample may be carry-over from other donors' samples. The gene calls are TRBV2 and TRBJ2-1, with 9 positions matching TRBD2. The CDR3 DNA follows: TGTGCCAGCAGTGACCTTGGGCGGGAGGGCCTCTCCTACAATGAGCAGTTCTTC. Translated: CASSDLGREGLSYNEQFF.